The clone carrying this T cell receptor (beta chain) appeared many times. The antigen is not known. Patients were all untreated before their thyroid surgery. Per germline, CDR1 DFQATT and CDR2 SNEGSKA (reference sequence). The CDR3 covers 14 residues. Trimming took off 5 bases at V and 9 bases at J, with 20 bases between the two ends. This entry comes from a study of metastatic and nonmetastatic thyroid tumors. Notes on the study in general: Versus benign nodules, malignant thyroid tumors reportedly had significantly higher TCR beta diversity, in blood and tumor.

Using MiXCR, TCRdb re-called clones from the PCR reads. The sample consists of 50,000 or so clones, approximately 20% of them appearing once. This receptor was obtained from a male donor with papillary thyroid cancer or a benign thyroid nodule (not recorded which). Some clones in this sample may be carry-over from other donors' samples. The rearrangement links TRBV20-1 to TRBJ2-1; D may match TRBD1 or TRBD2 (5 bases each). The source material was blood. Written as DNA, the CDR3 is TGCAGTGCTCTTCCTAGGGTGCCGGGGCGTGAGCAGTTCTTC. Amino acid sequence: CSALPRVPGREQFF.